Detailed here is one TCR beta chain. The antigen remains undetermined. The CDR3 is 15 amino acids. Trimming at V came to 5 bases and at J to 7 bases, leaving 9 bases not matched to a gene. Germline loops: CDR1 MNHEY, CDR2 SVGEGT. TCRdb fed the 5' RACE reads into MiXCR, producing one record per CDR3 protein. The data show about 200,000 distinct CDR3 sequences, around 8.1% seen once. This record comes from a study of identical twins. Broader study findings: Twin sharing of out-of-frame TCR alpha was underestimated by models in monozygotic pairs. Conclusions relied on cross-sectional statistical analysis, not following the same donors.

These data were also filed under a second study, of yellow fever vaccine responses in identical twins.

V and J are TRBV6-2 or TRBV6-3 and TRBJ2-1, with TRBD2 matching over 9 bases. Sequenced sample: memory (CD45RO+) T cells sorted from blood. This clonotype was sampled from a woman aged 18-35 years in good health. CDR3 nucleotide sequence: TGTGCCAGCAGTCCCGCGGGGGGGCTATGGAATGAGCAGTTCTTC. It encodes CASSPAGGLWNEQFF.